The 24 T cell receptor beta chains below all came from one sample that was sequenced in a study of blood T cell repertoires in COVID-19. Sequenced by immunoSEQ multiplex PCR; TCRdb stores in-frame clones only, minus some. The table shows roughly 310,000 clones, with roughly 90% occurring only once. Source material: peripheral blood. The source is a woman aged 30 to 39 with COVID-19, enrolled during active disease.

V is TRBV24-1 and J is TRBJ2-7; 7 bases agree with TRBD1. Germline CDR1 and CDR2: KGHDR and SFDVKD. There are 16 residues in the CDR3. V lost 4 bases, J lost 1 base, and 9 bases stayed unmatched. CDR3 protein: CATSDPRQGPSYEQYF. In DNA, the CDR3 is TGTGCCACCAGTGACCCCAGACAGGGACCTTCCTACGAGCAGTACTTC.

The chain carries TRBV19 and TRBJ1-4, with 7 positions matching TRBD1. The V gene end was trimmed by 4 bases and the J gene end by 1 base; junction bases not matched to a gene: 3. The CDR3 runs 15 residues. Per germline, CDR1 LNHDA and CDR2 SQIVND (reference sequence). DNA for the CDR3: TGTGCCAGTAGTACGAGACAGGGAACTAATGAAAAACTGTTTTTT. Its translation is CASSTRQGTNEKLFF.

CDR3 in amino acids: CASSLAQGISTGELFF. The CDR3 nucleotides read TGTGCCAGCAGCTTGGCGCAGGGAATCTCCACCGGGGAGCTGTTTTTT. This sequence joins TRBV5-4 and TRBJ2-2; maybe TRBD1 (5 bases). The CDR3 is 16 amino acids. V lost 0 bases to trimming and J lost 4 bases, with 13 bases between them. Per the germline V gene, CDR1 is SGHNT and CDR2 is YYREEE (reference sequence).

The chain links TRBV11-2 to TRBJ1-1; 11 bases agree with TRBD1. This CDR3 is 15 amino acids long. Germline V gives CDR1 SGHAT, CDR2 FQNNGV. The V and J ends lost 5 bases and 11 bases, in that order; junction bases with no gene match: 13. CDR3 DNA: TGTGCCAGCAGCAACCGACCGGGACAGGGGGTAGTGGCTTTCTTT. The encoded protein is CASSNRPGQGVVAFF. Complete variable domain (other parts from reference TRBV11-2 and TRBJ1-1): EAGVAQSPRYKIIEKRQSVAFWCNPISGHATLYWYQQILGQGPKLLIQFQNNGVVDDSQLPKDRFSAERLKGVDSTLKIQPAKLEDSAVYLCASSNRPGQGVVAFFGQGTRLTVV.

The rearrangement links TRBV20-1 to TRBJ2-1, with D possibly being TRBD2 (6 bases). Trimming cost V 3 bases and J 5 bases, with 8 bases left between them. The germline V gene has CDR1 DFQATT and CDR2 SNEGSKA (reference sequence). CDR3 length: 12 residues. The CDR3 spells CSASLADNEQFF. The CDR3 DNA is TGCAGTGCTAGTTTAGCGGACAATGAGCAGTTCTTC.

The chain couples TRBV25-1 to TRBJ1-1, with D uncertain. CDR3 length: 13 amino acids. Germline CDR1 MGHDK, CDR2 SYGVNS. V dropped 4 bases and J dropped 0 bases, with 6 bases sitting between them. The CDR3 reads CASSAYLNTEAFF. CDR3 nucleotide sequence: TGTGCCAGCAGTGCATACTTGAACACTGAAGCTTTCTTT.

The V call is TRBV11-1, the J call TRBJ2-5; D not certain. The CDR3 totals 12 residues. V lost 1 base, J lost 4 bases, and 4 bases lay in between. CDR1 SGHAT and CDR2 FQDESV come from the germline V gene (reference sequence). The CDR3 is CASSLERETQYF. The CDR3 nucleotides read TGTGCCAGCAGCTTAGAGAGAGAGACCCAGTACTTC.

The chain carries TRBV5-1 and TRBJ1-2; 11 bases map to TRBD1. This CDR3 contains 14 residues. Germline-derived CDR1 and CDR2 are SGHRS and YFSETQ. Trimming removed 4 bases from V and 7 bases from J; junction bases left unmatched: 6. The CDR3 here is CASSRTGGSFGYTF. CDR3 coding DNA: TGCGCCAGCAGCCGGACAGGGGGCAGCTTTGGCTACACCTTC.

The V gene is TRBV28, the J gene TRBJ2-2; 8 bases are a match to TRBD1. This CDR3 region has 16 residues. Germline CDR1 reads MDHEN; CDR2 reads SYDVKM. The J segment lost 9 bases and the V segment lost 5 bases, leaving 14 bases of the junction unmatched. The CDR3 coding sequence is TGTGCCAGCAGTCCTCCGGGACAGGAGGGGTCTAGGGAGCTGTTTTTT. Its translation: CASSPPGQEGSRELFF.

The chain uses TRBV7-9 and TRBJ1-3, with D tentatively TRBD1 (6 bases). CDR3 length equals 14 residues. V dropped 5 bases and J dropped 7 bases, with 15 bases sitting between them. In germline, CDR1 is SEHNR, CDR2 FQNEAQ (reference sequence). The CDR3 protein is CASSVRDIVNTIYF. CDR3 DNA sequence: TGTGCCAGCAGCGTTAGGGACATCGTCAACACCATATATTTT.

The chain links TRBV7-8 to TRBJ2-7; TRBD1 matches 7 bases. Germline V gene sequence: CDR1 SGHVS, CDR2 FQNEAQ. This CDR3 comprises 14 residues. The trim removed 5 bases at V and 2 bases at J, leaving 6 bases unmatched. Here the CDR3 reads CASSKGQNAYEQYF. The CDR3 DNA is TGTGCCAGCAGCAAGGGACAGAATGCCTACGAGCAGTACTTC. The variable domain in full, completed from reference TRBV7-8 and TRBJ2-7, reads GAGVSQSPRYKVAKRGQDVALRCDPISGHVSLFWYQQALGQGPEFLTYFQNEAQLDKSGLPSDRFFAERPEGSVSTLKIQRTQQEDSAVYLCASSKGQNAYEQYFGPGTRLTVT.

In its sample, this clone was seen once. V gene TRBV28 combines with J gene TRBJ2-1; unclear D gene. Germline CDR1 reads MDHEN; CDR2 reads SYDVKM. Trimming removed 4 bases from V and 0 bases from J, with 10 bases in between. This CDR3 is 15 amino acids long. This CDR3 is CASSWALSSYNEQFF. CDR3 nucleotides: TGTGCCAGCAGTTGGGCCCTGAGCTCCTACAATGAGCAGTTCTTC.

A word on this clone: Different DNA sequences within this sample yield the same CDR3. This sequence joins TRBV30 and TRBJ1-2; D call uncertain. The germline V gene has CDR1 GTSNPN and CDR2 SVGIG (reference sequence). The CDR3 runs 12 residues. Deletions cut 2 bases from V and 2 bases from J, with 6 bases between. The CDR3 loop is CAWSSGNYGYTF. The DNA of the CDR3 is TGTGCCTGGAGTTCAGGCAACTATGGCTACACCTTC. The full variable domain, with the rest looked up from reference TRBV30 and TRBJ1-2, is SQTIHQWPATLVQPVGSPLSLECTVEGTSNPNLYWYRQAAGRGLQLLFYSVGIGQISSEVPQNLSASRPQDRQFILSSKKLLLSDSGFYLCAWSSGNYGYTFGSGTRLTVV.

V usage is TRBV5-6 and J usage is TRBJ2-5; TRBD2 matches 7 bases. This CDR3 has 15 amino acids. Germline V lookup: CDR1 SGHDT, CDR2 YYEEEE. Trimming at V came to 2 bases and at J to 2 bases, leaving 6 bases not matched to a gene. The CDR3 DNA reads TGTGCCAGCAGCTTAGCGGGGAATTTACAAGAGACCCAGTACTTC. It codes for CASSLAGNLQETQYF.

The V gene is TRBV18, the J gene TRBJ2-3; TRBD2 aligns across 7 bases. The germline V gene has CDR1 KGHSH and CDR2 LQKENI. The CDR3 length is 14 residues. With 3 bases clipped from V and 3 bases from J, the junction kept 3 bases outside the gene matches. CDR3 protein: CASSPRTRTDTQYF. Written as DNA, the CDR3 is TGTGCCAGCTCACCCCGGACTAGGACAGATACGCAGTATTTT.

This chain links TRBV19 with TRBJ2-5; maybe TRBD2 (6 bases). Germline CDR1 and CDR2: LNHDA and SQIVND (reference sequence). The length of the CDR3 is 16 residues. The V end was cut by 1 base, the J end by 3 bases, with 15 bases between. In nucleotides, the CDR3 is TGTGCCAGTAGTATAGGCCCAGGGACTCCTAAAGAGACCCAGTACTTC. Residues: CASSIGPGTPKETQYF.

Here the CDR3 reads CASSQDMGTSGIIHNEQFF. In DNA, the CDR3 is TGCGCCAGCAGCCAAGATATGGGGACTAGCGGGATTATTCACAATGAGCAGTTCTTC. The chain couples TRBV4-1 to TRBJ2-1; 13 bases fit TRBD2. J was trimmed by 5 bases and V by 0 bases; bases with no gene match: 10. The CDR3 length is 19 residues. Germline CDR1 is MGHRA and CDR2 is YSYEKL.

This clone showed up just once. V usage is TRBV25-1 and J usage is TRBJ2-2, with D possibly being TRBD1 (5 bases). CDR3 length: 12 amino acids. V was trimmed by 8 bases and J by 3 bases, leaving 7 bases between them. CDR1 MGHDK and CDR2 SYGVNS come from the germline V gene. The CDR3 DNA follows: TGTGCCAGCGACAGAGACACCGGGGAGCTGTTTTTT. Protein sequence: CASDRDTGELFF.

A word on this clone: Additional DNA sequences in this sample encode the identical CDR3. V and J are TRBV5-1 and TRBJ1-5; tentative D call: TRBD1 (5 bases). There are 15 residues in the CDR3. The germline gives CDR1 SGHRS, CDR2 YFSETQ. Trimming shortened V by 0 bases and J by 3 bases, and 10 bases separated the two germline ends. CDR3 nucleotide sequence: TGCGCCAGCAGCTTGGAAGGGGTACCCAATCAGCCCCAGCATTTT. Residues: CASSLEGVPNQPQHF.

The V and J genes are TRBV2 and TRBJ2-3; tentative D call: TRBD2 (5 bases). The CDR3 has 14 residues. CDR1 SNHLY and CDR2 FYNNEI come from the germline V gene. Trimming took off 2 bases at V and 5 bases at J, with 11 bases between the two ends. Written as DNA, the CDR3 is TGTGCCAGCAGTGAAACCCTACGGGAAGATACGCAGTATTTT. Translated, it gives CASSETLREDTQYF. Looking up the rest from reference TRBV2 and TRBJ2-3 gives the full variable domain: EPEVTQTPSHQVTQMGQEVILRCVPISNHLYFYWYRQILGQKVEFLVSFYNNEISEKSEIFDDQFSVERPDGSNFTLKIRSTKLEDSAMYFCASSETLREDTQYFGPGTRLTVL.

The genes are TRBV19 and TRBJ1-1, with 7 bases aligning to TRBD1. Germline values: CDR1 LNHDA, CDR2 SQIVND (reference sequence). CDR3 length: 16 residues. With 3 bases clipped from V and 0 bases from J, the junction kept 7 bases outside the gene matches. The CDR3 loop is CASSIGRQGMNTEAFF. CDR3 in DNA: TGTGCCAGTAGTATTGGCAGACAGGGCATGAACACTGAAGCTTTCTTT.

The chain employs TRBV28 and TRBJ2-7, with a possible D match to TRBD2 (6 bases). The length of the CDR3 is 15 residues. The V and J ends lost 4 bases and 0 bases respectively, with 13 bases between them. The germline V gene encodes CDR1 MDHEN and CDR2 SYDVKM. The CDR3: CASSSLRGLSYEQYF. The CDR3 bases are TGTGCCAGCAGTTCACTTCGGGGACTCTCCTACGAGCAGTACTTC.

The genes are TRBV6-6 and TRBJ1-5; weak D call: TRBD1 (6 bases). The CDR3 runs 16 residues. Germline loops: CDR1 MNHNY, CDR2 SVGAGI (reference sequence). Trimming cost V 3 bases and J 1 base, with 13 bases left between them. The CDR3: CASSYHRDYSNQPQHF. CDR3 sequence (DNA): TGTGCCAGCAGTTATCACAGGGATTACAGCAATCAGCCCCAGCATTTT.

The V gene is TRBV19, the J gene TRBJ1-1; possibly TRBD1 for D (5 bases). The CDR3 runs to 14 residues. Germline-derived CDR1 and CDR2 are LNHDA and SQIVND (reference sequence). The ends were cut back, 3 bases at V and 1 base at J, with 9 bases in the middle. This chain's CDR3 is CASSINQGNTEAFF. For the CDR3, the DNA is TGTGCCAGTAGTATTAATCAGGGGAACACTGAAGCTTTCTTT.